This TCR beta chain comes out of a study of CD8+ T cells in alopecia areata. Germline assignment: CDR1 LNHDA and CDR2 SQIVND (reference sequence). The CDR3 runs to 17 residues. Trimming took off 5 bases at V and 3 bases at J, with 19 bases between the two ends. Once RNA had been extracted, it was reverse transcribed into cDNA to act as the sequencing template. Only in-frame clones appear in the TCRdb table, and some are missing; sequencing was by immunoSEQ multiplex PCR. The data contain 90,000 to 150,000 clones, less than 80% of them singletons. This clone was seen just once. The sequence was obtained from a human donor in good health. The chain is built from TRBV19 and TRBJ2-2; a possible D gene is TRBD1 (5 bases). Sequencing input: CD4+ T cells sorted from blood. Written as DNA, the CDR3 is TGTGCCAGTAGTGGGGCTTTGGGGCGATGGGACACCGGGGAGCTGTTTTTT. It translates to CASSGALGRWDTGELFF.